This T cell receptor (beta chain) is from a study of shared clonotypes between healthy human individuals. Data came from immunoSEQ multiplex PCR; TCRdb stores just in-frame clones and leaves some out. The profile shows about 700,000 clones, under 80% of them singletons. Sequencing used memory CD4+ T cells sorted from blood. Subset: CD45RA-negative fraction. This receptor was obtained from a woman aged 25 to 39 in good health.

CDR3 sequence reads: CASSMGSAGARQPQHF. CDR3 in DNA: TGTGCCAGTAGTATGGGGTCTGCGGGGGCTCGTCAGCCCCAGCATTTT. The chain is built from TRBV19 and TRBJ1-5; D possibly corresponds to TRBD1 (6 bases). This CDR3 is 16 amino acids long. Trimming cost V 3 bases and J 6 bases, with 18 bases left between them. Germline assignment: CDR1 LNHDA and CDR2 SQIVND (reference sequence).